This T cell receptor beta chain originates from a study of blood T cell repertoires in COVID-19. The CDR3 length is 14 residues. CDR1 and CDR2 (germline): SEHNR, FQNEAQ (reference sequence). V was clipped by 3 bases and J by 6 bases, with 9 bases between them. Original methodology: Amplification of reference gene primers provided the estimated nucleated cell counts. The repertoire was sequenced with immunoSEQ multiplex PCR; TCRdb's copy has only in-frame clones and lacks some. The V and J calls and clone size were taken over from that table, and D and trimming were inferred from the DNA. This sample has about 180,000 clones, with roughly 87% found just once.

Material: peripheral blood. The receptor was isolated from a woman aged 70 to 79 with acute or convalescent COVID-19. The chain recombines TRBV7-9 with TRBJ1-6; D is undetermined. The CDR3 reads CASSLGLSNSPLHF. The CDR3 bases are TGTGCCAGCAGCTTGGGCCTTAGTAATTCACCCCTCCACTTT.